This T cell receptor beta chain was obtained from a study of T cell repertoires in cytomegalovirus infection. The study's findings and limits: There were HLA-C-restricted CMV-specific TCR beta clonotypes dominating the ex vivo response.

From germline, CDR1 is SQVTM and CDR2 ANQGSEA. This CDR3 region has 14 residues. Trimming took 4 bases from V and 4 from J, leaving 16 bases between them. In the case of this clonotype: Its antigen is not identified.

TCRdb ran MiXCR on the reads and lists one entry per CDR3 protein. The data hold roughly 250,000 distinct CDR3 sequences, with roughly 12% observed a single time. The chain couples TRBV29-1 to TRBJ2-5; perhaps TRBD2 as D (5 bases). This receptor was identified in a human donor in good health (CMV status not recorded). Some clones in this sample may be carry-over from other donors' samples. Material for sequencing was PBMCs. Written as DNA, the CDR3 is TGCAGCGTTGTGGGTCGCCGGGATCCAGAGACCCAGTACTTC. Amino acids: CSVVGRRDPETQYF.